Below are 17 T cell receptor beta chains sequenced from a single sample in a study of cytomegalovirus exposure and HLA in healthy donors. Primers for the PCR totalled 60 Vbeta and 13 Jbeta. TCRdb's table, derived via immunoSEQ multiplex PCR, lists solely in-frame clones and lacks some. The table has under 130,000 clones, roughly 69% seen once. Sequencing was performed on PBMCs. The receptors were gathered from a man aged 45-65 years in good health and CMV-seropositive.

This clone has just one count. V and J are TRBV18 and TRBJ2-7; 9 positions match TRBD1. Germline V gene data show CDR1 as KGHSH and CDR2 as LQKENI. The junction had 7 bases not matched to a gene; V was cut back by 4 bases and J by 3 bases. The CDR3 is 15 amino acids. The CDR3 DNA follows: TGTGCCAGCTCACGGCCGGGACAGGGTGTCTACGAGCAGTACTTC. Translation gives CASSRPGQGVYEQYF.

The J gene is TRBJ1-1, the V gene TRBV2, with TRBD1 as a possible D gene (6 bases). The V gene's germline CDR1 is SNHLY and CDR2 FYNNEI. V lost 6 bases, J lost 5 bases, and 10 bases lay in between. This CDR3 is built from 12 residues. CDR3 DNA sequence: TGTGCCAGCAGGACAGGTATTACTGAAGCTTTCTTT. Translating it yields CASRTGITEAFF. Drawing the rest from reference TRBV2 and TRBJ1-1, the complete variable domain is EPEVTQTPSHQVTQMGQEVILRCVPISNHLYFYWYRQILGQKVEFLVSFYNNEISEKSEIFDDQFSVERPDGSNFTLKIRSTKLEDSAMYFCASRTGITEAFFGQGTRLTVV.

The chain uses TRBV27 and TRBJ1-1; 10 bases are shared with TRBD1. The CDR3 length is 16 residues. Germline V lookup: CDR1 MNHEY, CDR2 SMNVEV (reference sequence). V trimming: 3 bases; J trimming: 11 bases; junction bases outside the gene matches: 15. In DNA form, the CDR3 reads TGTGCCAGCAGTTTGCTTCCGGGACAGGGGACGAACGGGGCTTTCTTT. This encodes CASSLLPGQGTNGAFF.

The chain has TRBV7-2 and TRBJ2-5, with 8 bases lining up with TRBD2. The V gene end was trimmed by 3 bases and the J gene end by 5 bases; junction bases not matched to a gene: 8. This CDR3 is 15 amino acids long. From germline, CDR1 is SGHTA and CDR2 FQGNSA. The CDR3 loop reads CASSFRSGAWETQYF. The CDR3 DNA reads as TGTGCCAGCAGCTTTCGTAGCGGGGCCTGGGAGACCCAGTACTTC.

The chain has TRBV19 and TRBJ2-7; 7 bases match TRBD2. V was pared by 5 bases and J by 0 bases, with 7 bases of the junction left unmatched. The CDR3 has 15 residues. Germline values: CDR1 LNHDA, CDR2 SQIVND (reference sequence). CDR3 protein: CASSRTSDSSYEQYF. The CDR3, as DNA: TGTGCCAGTAGTCGAACTAGCGATAGCTCCTACGAGCAGTACTTC.

The V and J genes are TRBV12-5 and TRBJ2-2; maybe TRBD2 (6 bases). Trimming left V 0 bases short and J 6 bases short, with 17 bases between. CDR3 length equals 17 residues. Germline values: CDR1 LGHNT, CDR2 FRNRAP. The CDR3 DNA reads as TGTGCTAGTGGTTTGGTACCGGGAGAGATTTCCCCCGGGGAGCTGTTTTTT. Translating it yields CASGLVPGEISPGELFF. Combining the CDR3 with reference TRBV12-5 and TRBJ2-2 gives the whole variable domain DARVTQTPRHKVTEMGQEVTMRCQPILGHNTVFWYRQTMMQGLELLAYFRNRAPLDDSGMPKDRFSAEMPDATLATLKIQPSEPRDSAVYFCASGLVPGEISPGELFFGEGSRLTVL.

V gene TRBV5-1 combines with J gene TRBJ2-7; D may be TRBD2 (6 bases). The CDR3 has 14 amino acids. V lost 1 base and J 3 bases, leaving 11 bases between the germline ends. CDR1 and CDR2 (germline): SGHRS, YFSETQ. The CDR3 nucleotides are TGCGCCAGCAGCTTGACGGAGGGAATCTACGAGCAGTACTTC. Amino acids: CASSLTEGIYEQYF.

V usage is TRBV7-2 and J usage is TRBJ1-1, with D unclear. V lost 3 bases and J 4 bases, leaving 12 bases between the germline ends. Germline CDR1 is SGHTA and CDR2 is FQGNSA. The CDR3 is made up of 14 amino acids. CDR3 nucleotide sequence: TGTGCCAGCAGCTTGGCCAGAATGCTCACTGAAGCTTTCTTT. The encoded protein is CASSLARMLTEAFF.

This chain uses TRBV30 with TRBJ1-2, with TRBD1 as a possible D gene (5 bases). This CDR3 has 12 amino acids. Trimming took 1 base from V and 3 from J, leaving 6 bases between them. Germline V gene lookup returns CDR1 GTSNPN and CDR2 SVGIG (reference sequence). Written as DNA, the CDR3 is TGTGCCTGGAGTGCGGGGGACTATGGCTACACCTTC. It is translated as CAWSAGDYGYTF.

The rearrangement uses TRBV19 and TRBJ2-7; D is undetermined. The CDR3 is 15 amino acids. V was trimmed by 0 bases and J by 4 bases, leaving 13 bases between them. Germline loops: CDR1 LNHDA, CDR2 SQIVND (reference sequence). CDR3 amino acids: CASSIDPRGEYEQYF. CDR3 bases: TGTGCCAGTAGTATAGATCCCCGTGGAGAGTACGAGCAGTACTTC. Full variable domain (outside the CDR3, taken from reference TRBV19 and TRBJ2-7): DGGITQSPKYLFRKEGQNVTLSCEQNLNHDAMYWYRQDPGQGLRLIYYSQIVNDFQKGDIAEGYSVSREKKESFPLTVTSAQKNPTAFYLCASSIDPRGEYEQYFGPGTRLTVT.

The table lists this clone with a count of one. V is TRBV2 and J is TRBJ2-5; a weak D match, TRBD2 (6 bases). V was trimmed by 11 bases and J by 5 bases, leaving 12 bases between them. The CDR3 loop spans 11 amino acids. The germline V gene has CDR1 SNHLY and CDR2 FYNNEI. The CDR3 region has the DNA TGTGCCCTTAGGAGGGAGGAGACCCAGTACTTC. Its translation: CALRREETQYF.

The V call is TRBV19, the J call TRBJ1-5; tentatively, D is TRBD1 (6 bases). Looked up from germline, CDR1 is LNHDA and CDR2 is SQIVND (reference sequence). The CDR3 runs 15 residues. Trimming stripped 7 bases from V and 0 bases from J, with 13 bases between. As DNA, the CDR3 is TGTGCCAGTACCGCTACAGGGATTAGCAATCAGCCCCAGCATTTT. Its protein is CASTATGISNQPQHF.

The rearrangement links TRBV7-8 to TRBJ1-1; weak D call: TRBD1 (6 bases). V was trimmed by 5 bases and J by 1 base, leaving 26 bases between them. Germline V gene lookup returns CDR1 SGHVS and CDR2 FQNEAQ. The CDR3 length is 19 residues. The CDR3 loop reads CASSKTPLRGAGWNTEAFF. CDR3 sequence (DNA): TGTGCCAGCAGCAAGACTCCACTCAGGGGCGCGGGTTGGAACACTGAAGCTTTCTTT.

This sequence joins TRBV5-1 and TRBJ1-1; D gene unclear. Trimming cost V 5 bases and J 1 base, with 18 bases left between them. The CDR3 runs 16 residues. Germline CDR1 and CDR2: SGHRS and YFSETQ. CDR3 nucleotides: TGCGCCAGCAGTAACGGAGCCCCCCTTGGGAACACTGAAGCTTTCTTT. This gives the protein CASSNGAPLGNTEAFF.

J is TRBJ1-1 and V is TRBV11-1; D is perhaps TRBD1 (5 bases). CDR1 and CDR2 from the germline V gene are SGHAT and FQDESV (reference sequence). With 5 bases removed from V and 1 base from J, the gap between germline ends came to 17 bases. There are 16 residues in the CDR3. CDR3 DNA: TGTGCCAGCAGCATACTGTGGGGCATCTCGAACACTGAAGCTTTCTTT. Protein: CASSILWGISNTEAFF.

This rearrangement joins TRBV9 to TRBJ2-1; perhaps TRBD1 as D (6 bases). The CDR3 extends over 16 amino acids. In germline, CDR1 is SGDLS, CDR2 YYNGEE. Trimming cost V 0 bases and J 2 bases, with 12 bases left between them. The CDR3 DNA follows: TGTGCCAGCAGCGTAGATGGGACAATAACCTACAATGAGCAGTTCTTC. Its protein is CASSVDGTITYNEQFF.

The chain couples TRBV9 to TRBJ2-3, with TRBD1 matching over 7 bases. Germline-derived CDR1 and CDR2 are SGDLS and YYNGEE. The CDR3 has 14 residues. J was trimmed by 4 bases and V by 0 bases; bases with no gene match: 2. CDR3 DNA sequence: TGTGCCAGCAGCGTAGGGCAGGGGGCAGATACGCAGTATTTT. It specifies CASSVGQGADTQYF.